This T cell receptor (beta chain) comes out of a study of cytomegalovirus exposure and HLA in healthy donors. The study's findings and limits: One cluster of highly shared sequence variants probably arose as a sequencing artifact. Published work reported that the classifier diagnosed cytomegalovirus status with high specificity and sensitivity.

There were likely unrecorded immune exposures, though donors were nominally healthy when sampled. To note about this clone: As yet, its antigen is unknown.

Primers included in the PCR were 60 Vbeta and 13 Jbeta primers. The repertoire was sequenced with immunoSEQ multiplex PCR; TCRdb's copy has only in-frame clones and lacks some. The sample shows 95,000 to 130,000 clones, around a tenth of them seen only once. This receptor was obtained from a man aged 25 to 40 in good health and CMV-seronegative. The sample comprised PBMCs.

Here the CDR3 DNA reads TGTGCCAGCAGAAAAGGGGGAGGGGGTTGGCAGCCCCAGCATTTT. It translates to CASRKGGGGWQPQHF. The chain joins TRBV5-6 to TRBJ1-5, with D maybe TRBD1 (6 bases). The CDR3 has 15 amino acids. V was pared by 5 bases and J by 7 bases, with 19 bases between. The germline gives CDR1 SGHDT, CDR2 YYEEEE.